These T cell receptor beta chains were read from a single sample in a study of blood T cell repertoires in COVID-19. Method: immunoSEQ multiplex PCR; TCRdb's copy keeps in-frame clones and lacks some. The sample carries 55,000 to 70,000 clones, 88% recorded once. Sequencing input: PBMCs or T cells enriched from blood (not recorded which). The receptors originated from a woman aged 40-49 years who had recovered from COVID-19. CDR3s include the opening cysteine and the closing phenylalanine or tryptophan. The D gene is left open where the match is weak. A row's size may be missing; if present it is once, few, many or a size class.

>once|TRBD1|TRBJ1-2|TRBV3-1/TRBV3-2
TGTGCCAGCAGCCAAGTCATGACAGGGGAAGGCTATGGCTACACCTTC
CASSQVMTGEGYGYTF
>-|-|TRBJ2-2|TRBV5-1
TGCGCCAGCAGCTTGGCAGGGCGAACCGGGGAGCTGTTTTTT
CASSLAGRTGELFF
>once|-|TRBJ2-6|TRBV18
TGTGCCAGCTCACCAAGCAACCCCCCTGGGGCCAACGTCCTGACTTTC
CASSPSNPPGANVLTF
>-|TRBD2|TRBJ2-2|TRBV9
TGTGCCAGCAGCGCGTTAGCGGGGGGAACGAACACCGGGGAGCTGTTTTTT
CASSALAGGTNTGELFF
>-|TRBD1|TRBJ1-4|TRBV6-6
TGTGCCAGCAGTCCGGGACAGGGGTTGACAACTAATGAAAAACTGTTTTTT
CASSPGQGLTTNEKLFF
>once|-|TRBJ2-5|TRBV24-1
TGTGCCACCAGTGAGACCCGGGACTGGGAGACCCAGTACTTC
CATSETRDWETQYF
>once|-|TRBJ2-5|TRBV4-1
TGCGCCAGCAGCTATGTTCCTAGTTACGAGACCCAGTACTTC
CASSYVPSYETQYF
>-|-|TRBJ1-5|TRBV24-1
TGTGCCACCAGTGATCCGGGTCAGCCCCAGCATTTT
CATSDPGQPQHF
>-|-|TRBJ2-3|TRBV19
TGTGCCAGTAGTATTTCGGCAGGCAACACAGATACGCAGTATTTT
CASSISAGNTDTQYF
>-|-|TRBJ1-4|TRBV5-8
TGTGCCAGCAGCCCTCGCCTGACATCGGCAACTAATGAAAAACTGTTTTTT
CASSPRLTSATNEKLFF